The 19 T cell receptor beta chains reported below all come from one sample, sequenced in a study of blood T cell repertoires in COVID-19. The assay was immunoSEQ multiplex PCR, and TCRdb's table has in-frame clones only and misses some. This sample has 95,000 to 150,000 clones, with around 87% found just once. The sample was peripheral blood. These receptors were collected from a woman aged 55-69 years with COVID-19, enrolled during active disease.

The chain carries TRBV18 and TRBJ2-1, with no clear D. The CDR3 has 13 amino acids. In germline, CDR1 is KGHSH, CDR2 LQKENI. V was trimmed by 0 bases and J by 6 bases, leaving 6 bases between them. CDR3 protein: CASSPPPGNEQFF. The CDR3 region has the DNA TGTGCCAGCTCACCACCACCCGGCAATGAGCAGTTCTTC.

The chain recombines TRBV19 with TRBJ2-3, with 9 bases fitting TRBD2. V was pared by 3 bases and J by 5 bases, with 6 bases of the junction left unmatched. Per the germline V gene, CDR1 is LNHDA and CDR2 is SQIVND (reference sequence). CDR3 length: 15 residues. DNA of the CDR3: TGTGCCAGTAGTATGGCGGGGGGGCCGGGAGATACGCAGTATTTT. Its translation: CASSMAGGPGDTQYF.

The J gene is TRBJ2-1, the V gene TRBV2, with a possible D match to TRBD1 (5 bases). V gave up 4 bases and J gave up 8 bases, with 9 bases separating them. The CDR3 length is 12 residues. Germline V gives CDR1 SNHLY, CDR2 FYNNEI. CDR3 DNA: TGTGCCAGCAGTGTGACAGCGTATGAGCAGTTCTTC. As protein: CASSVTAYEQFF.

The rearrangement links TRBV19 to TRBJ2-3; D might be TRBD2 (5 bases). The CDR3 length is 14 residues. Per germline, CDR1 LNHDA and CDR2 SQIVND (reference sequence). V lost 7 bases and J 1 base, leaving 12 bases between the germline ends. The CDR3: CASTPEGRTDTQYF. CDR3 DNA sequence: TGTGCCAGTACCCCTGAGGGCCGCACAGATACGCAGTATTTT. Drawing the rest from reference TRBV19 and TRBJ2-3, the complete variable domain is DGGITQSPKYLFRKEGQNVTLSCEQNLNHDAMYWYRQDPGQGLRLIYYSQIVNDFQKGDIAEGYSVSREKKESFPLTVTSAQKNPTAFYLCASTPEGRTDTQYFGPGTRLTVL.

V usage is TRBV5-8 and J usage is TRBJ1-3; D is unclear. The V and J ends lost 0 bases and 2 bases respectively, with 6 bases between them. This CDR3 contains 14 residues. Germline assignment: CDR1 SGHTS and CDR2 YDEGEE. CDR3 bases: TGTGCCAGCAGCTTGGTGCCGGCTGGAAACACCATATATTTT. Residues: CASSLVPAGNTIYF.

The gene calls are TRBV5-4 and TRBJ1-6; D perhaps matches TRBD1 (6 bases). Germline values: CDR1 SGHNT, CDR2 YYREEE (reference sequence). V lost 3 bases and J 0 bases, leaving 10 bases between the germline ends. The CDR3 contains 16 residues. CDR3: CASSSDRSSYNSPLHF. CDR3 nucleotides: TGTGCCAGCAGCTCTGACAGGAGCTCCTATAATTCACCCCTCCACTTT. The full variable domain, rest sourced from reference TRBV5-4 and TRBJ1-6, is ETGVTQSPTHLIKTRGQQVTLRCSSQSGHNTVSWYQQALGQGPQFIFQYYREEENGRGNFPPRFSGLQFPNYSSELNVNALELDDSALYLCASSSDRSSYNSPLHFGNGTRLTVT.

For this clone: This sample also contains other DNA sequences that code for the same CDR3. The V gene is TRBV30, the J gene TRBJ2-7; no firm D call. The CDR3 runs 12 residues. Per the germline V gene, CDR1 is GTSNPN and CDR2 is SVGIG (reference sequence). Trimming took 3 bases from V and 2 from J, leaving 8 bases between them. CDR3 in amino acids: CAWSGGAYEQYF. CDR3 in DNA: TGTGCCTGGAGCGGCGGAGCCTACGAGCAGTACTTC.

The table lists this clone with a count of one. This chain uses TRBV11-2 with TRBJ2-5; perhaps TRBD2 as D (6 bases). From germline, CDR1 is SGHAT and CDR2 FQNNGV. V was cut by 4 bases and J by 5 bases, with 17 bases left in between. This CDR3 has 15 residues. The CDR3 DNA sequence: TGTGCCAGCAGCTCCCAGGCGGGGCGCTGGGAGACCCAGTACTTC. As protein: CASSSQAGRWETQYF.

The genes are TRBV5-1 and TRBJ1-1, with TRBD1 identical over 7 bases. CDR1 and CDR2 (germline): SGHRS, YFSETQ. The CDR3 runs to 14 residues. The junction had 3 bases not matched to a gene; V was cut back by 4 bases and J by 0 bases. CDR3: CASSTTGLNTEAFF. CDR3 in DNA: TGCGCCAGCAGCACGACAGGGCTGAACACTGAAGCTTTCTTT.

The rearrangement joins TRBV14 to TRBJ2-5, with D maybe TRBD2 (6 bases). The CDR3 has 15 amino acids. Germline V gene lookup returns CDR1 SGHDN and CDR2 FVKESK. The ends were cut back, 0 bases at V and 2 bases at J, with 10 bases in the middle. CDR3 loop: CASSQDTAGQETQYF. The CDR3 DNA sequence: TGTGCCAGCAGCCAAGATACTGCGGGGCAAGAGACCCAGTACTTC. Drawing the rest from reference TRBV14 and TRBJ2-5, the complete variable domain is EAGVTQFPSHSVIEKGQTVTLRCDPISGHDNLYWYRRVMGKEIKFLLHFVKESKQDESGMPNNRFLAERTGGTYSTLKVQPAELEDSGVYFCASSQDTAGQETQYFGPGTRLLVL.

J is TRBJ1-3 and V is TRBV2; 9 positions agree with TRBD1. Germline loops: CDR1 SNHLY, CDR2 FYNNEI. The CDR3 is 14 amino acids. Trimming at V came to 5 bases and at J to 4 bases, leaving 3 bases not matched to a gene. The chain's CDR3 is CASSLGQGGNTIYF. CDR3 DNA sequence: TGTGCCAGCAGTCTAGGACAGGGGGGAAACACCATATATTTT.

The chain combines TRBV7-2 with TRBJ1-2; D may be TRBD1 (6 bases). V dropped 1 base and J dropped 8 bases, with 17 bases sitting between them. The V gene's germline CDR1 is SGHTA and CDR2 FQGNSA. CDR3 size: 15 residues. The CDR3 DNA is TGTGCCAGCAGCTTAGGCAGGGGACCTTCGGAGGGCTACACCTTC. This translates into CASSLGRGPSEGYTF.

The chain recombines TRBV3-1 (or the pseudogene TRBV3-2) with TRBJ1-4; D perhaps matches TRBD1 (5 bases). The germline V gene has CDR1 LGHDT and CDR2 YNNKEL (reference sequence). This CDR3 spans 18 amino acids. V lost 4 bases and J 0 bases, leaving 18 bases between the germline ends. Here the CDR3 DNA reads TGTGCCAGCAGCCGAAGCTTACGAACAGGTCCAACTAATGAAAAACTGTTTTTT. Translation: CASSRSLRTGPTNEKLFF.

The V call is TRBV9, the J call TRBJ1-6; D remains unclear. The V and J ends lost 0 bases and 7 bases respectively, with 8 bases between them. The CDR3 consists of 14 residues. Germline V CDR1 and CDR2: SGDLS, YYNGEE. The CDR3 coding sequence is TGTGCCAGCAGCGTAGGTGGCAGGAATTCACCCCTCCACTTT. It codes for CASSVGGRNSPLHF.

This chain connects TRBV11-2 to TRBJ1-6, with D possibly being TRBD1 (5 bases). In germline, CDR1 is SGHAT, CDR2 FQNNGV. V lost 4 bases and J lost 14, with 18 bases in between. There are 14 residues in the CDR3. Here the CDR3 DNA reads TGTGCCAGCAGCTCCGTAGCGGGACCTTCTACCCTCCACTTT. It codes for CASSSVAGPSTLHF.

The rearrangement links TRBV10-1 to TRBJ2-2, with D maybe TRBD1 (8 bases). V shed 5 bases and J shed 2 bases, with 15 bases lying between them. Germline V lookup: CDR1 WNHNN, CDR2 SYGVQD (reference sequence). CDR3 length: 16 residues. Written as DNA, the CDR3 is TGCGCCAGCAGTCAGAACAGGGGGGGTAACACCGGGGAGCTGTTTTTT. Protein product: CASSQNRGGNTGELFF.

J is TRBJ2-5 and V is TRBV6-5; TRBD2 matches 7 bases. The CDR3 consists of 15 residues. V dropped 8 bases and J dropped 5; count of bases not matched to a gene: 14. Per the germline V gene, CDR1 is MNHEY and CDR2 is SVGAGI. CDR3 sequence: CASRVGGISKETQYF. The CDR3 DNA follows: TGTGCCAGCCGCGTGGGGGGGATTTCTAAGGAGACCCAGTACTTC.

This clone was seen once. CDR3 loop: CASSVDRVTNEKLFF. CDR3 in DNA: TGTGCCAGCAGTGTTGACAGGGTAACTAATGAAAAACTGTTTTTT. The chain links TRBV2 to TRBJ1-4; TRBD1 matches at 7 bases. Trimming took 4 bases from V and 1 from J; bases not matched to a gene: 3. Germline loops: CDR1 SNHLY, CDR2 FYNNEI. This CDR3 region has 15 residues.

The chain recombines TRBV18 with TRBJ1-1; a weak D match, TRBD1 (5 bases). CDR1 and CDR2 from the germline V gene are KGHSH and LQKENI. The CDR3 has 16 amino acids. V lost 4 bases to trimming and J lost 4 bases, with 19 bases between them. The CDR3 DNA reads TGTGCCAGCTCACGCAGGGTTGTGAGTGACGGCACTGAAGCTTTCTTT. As protein: CASSRRVVSDGTEAFF.